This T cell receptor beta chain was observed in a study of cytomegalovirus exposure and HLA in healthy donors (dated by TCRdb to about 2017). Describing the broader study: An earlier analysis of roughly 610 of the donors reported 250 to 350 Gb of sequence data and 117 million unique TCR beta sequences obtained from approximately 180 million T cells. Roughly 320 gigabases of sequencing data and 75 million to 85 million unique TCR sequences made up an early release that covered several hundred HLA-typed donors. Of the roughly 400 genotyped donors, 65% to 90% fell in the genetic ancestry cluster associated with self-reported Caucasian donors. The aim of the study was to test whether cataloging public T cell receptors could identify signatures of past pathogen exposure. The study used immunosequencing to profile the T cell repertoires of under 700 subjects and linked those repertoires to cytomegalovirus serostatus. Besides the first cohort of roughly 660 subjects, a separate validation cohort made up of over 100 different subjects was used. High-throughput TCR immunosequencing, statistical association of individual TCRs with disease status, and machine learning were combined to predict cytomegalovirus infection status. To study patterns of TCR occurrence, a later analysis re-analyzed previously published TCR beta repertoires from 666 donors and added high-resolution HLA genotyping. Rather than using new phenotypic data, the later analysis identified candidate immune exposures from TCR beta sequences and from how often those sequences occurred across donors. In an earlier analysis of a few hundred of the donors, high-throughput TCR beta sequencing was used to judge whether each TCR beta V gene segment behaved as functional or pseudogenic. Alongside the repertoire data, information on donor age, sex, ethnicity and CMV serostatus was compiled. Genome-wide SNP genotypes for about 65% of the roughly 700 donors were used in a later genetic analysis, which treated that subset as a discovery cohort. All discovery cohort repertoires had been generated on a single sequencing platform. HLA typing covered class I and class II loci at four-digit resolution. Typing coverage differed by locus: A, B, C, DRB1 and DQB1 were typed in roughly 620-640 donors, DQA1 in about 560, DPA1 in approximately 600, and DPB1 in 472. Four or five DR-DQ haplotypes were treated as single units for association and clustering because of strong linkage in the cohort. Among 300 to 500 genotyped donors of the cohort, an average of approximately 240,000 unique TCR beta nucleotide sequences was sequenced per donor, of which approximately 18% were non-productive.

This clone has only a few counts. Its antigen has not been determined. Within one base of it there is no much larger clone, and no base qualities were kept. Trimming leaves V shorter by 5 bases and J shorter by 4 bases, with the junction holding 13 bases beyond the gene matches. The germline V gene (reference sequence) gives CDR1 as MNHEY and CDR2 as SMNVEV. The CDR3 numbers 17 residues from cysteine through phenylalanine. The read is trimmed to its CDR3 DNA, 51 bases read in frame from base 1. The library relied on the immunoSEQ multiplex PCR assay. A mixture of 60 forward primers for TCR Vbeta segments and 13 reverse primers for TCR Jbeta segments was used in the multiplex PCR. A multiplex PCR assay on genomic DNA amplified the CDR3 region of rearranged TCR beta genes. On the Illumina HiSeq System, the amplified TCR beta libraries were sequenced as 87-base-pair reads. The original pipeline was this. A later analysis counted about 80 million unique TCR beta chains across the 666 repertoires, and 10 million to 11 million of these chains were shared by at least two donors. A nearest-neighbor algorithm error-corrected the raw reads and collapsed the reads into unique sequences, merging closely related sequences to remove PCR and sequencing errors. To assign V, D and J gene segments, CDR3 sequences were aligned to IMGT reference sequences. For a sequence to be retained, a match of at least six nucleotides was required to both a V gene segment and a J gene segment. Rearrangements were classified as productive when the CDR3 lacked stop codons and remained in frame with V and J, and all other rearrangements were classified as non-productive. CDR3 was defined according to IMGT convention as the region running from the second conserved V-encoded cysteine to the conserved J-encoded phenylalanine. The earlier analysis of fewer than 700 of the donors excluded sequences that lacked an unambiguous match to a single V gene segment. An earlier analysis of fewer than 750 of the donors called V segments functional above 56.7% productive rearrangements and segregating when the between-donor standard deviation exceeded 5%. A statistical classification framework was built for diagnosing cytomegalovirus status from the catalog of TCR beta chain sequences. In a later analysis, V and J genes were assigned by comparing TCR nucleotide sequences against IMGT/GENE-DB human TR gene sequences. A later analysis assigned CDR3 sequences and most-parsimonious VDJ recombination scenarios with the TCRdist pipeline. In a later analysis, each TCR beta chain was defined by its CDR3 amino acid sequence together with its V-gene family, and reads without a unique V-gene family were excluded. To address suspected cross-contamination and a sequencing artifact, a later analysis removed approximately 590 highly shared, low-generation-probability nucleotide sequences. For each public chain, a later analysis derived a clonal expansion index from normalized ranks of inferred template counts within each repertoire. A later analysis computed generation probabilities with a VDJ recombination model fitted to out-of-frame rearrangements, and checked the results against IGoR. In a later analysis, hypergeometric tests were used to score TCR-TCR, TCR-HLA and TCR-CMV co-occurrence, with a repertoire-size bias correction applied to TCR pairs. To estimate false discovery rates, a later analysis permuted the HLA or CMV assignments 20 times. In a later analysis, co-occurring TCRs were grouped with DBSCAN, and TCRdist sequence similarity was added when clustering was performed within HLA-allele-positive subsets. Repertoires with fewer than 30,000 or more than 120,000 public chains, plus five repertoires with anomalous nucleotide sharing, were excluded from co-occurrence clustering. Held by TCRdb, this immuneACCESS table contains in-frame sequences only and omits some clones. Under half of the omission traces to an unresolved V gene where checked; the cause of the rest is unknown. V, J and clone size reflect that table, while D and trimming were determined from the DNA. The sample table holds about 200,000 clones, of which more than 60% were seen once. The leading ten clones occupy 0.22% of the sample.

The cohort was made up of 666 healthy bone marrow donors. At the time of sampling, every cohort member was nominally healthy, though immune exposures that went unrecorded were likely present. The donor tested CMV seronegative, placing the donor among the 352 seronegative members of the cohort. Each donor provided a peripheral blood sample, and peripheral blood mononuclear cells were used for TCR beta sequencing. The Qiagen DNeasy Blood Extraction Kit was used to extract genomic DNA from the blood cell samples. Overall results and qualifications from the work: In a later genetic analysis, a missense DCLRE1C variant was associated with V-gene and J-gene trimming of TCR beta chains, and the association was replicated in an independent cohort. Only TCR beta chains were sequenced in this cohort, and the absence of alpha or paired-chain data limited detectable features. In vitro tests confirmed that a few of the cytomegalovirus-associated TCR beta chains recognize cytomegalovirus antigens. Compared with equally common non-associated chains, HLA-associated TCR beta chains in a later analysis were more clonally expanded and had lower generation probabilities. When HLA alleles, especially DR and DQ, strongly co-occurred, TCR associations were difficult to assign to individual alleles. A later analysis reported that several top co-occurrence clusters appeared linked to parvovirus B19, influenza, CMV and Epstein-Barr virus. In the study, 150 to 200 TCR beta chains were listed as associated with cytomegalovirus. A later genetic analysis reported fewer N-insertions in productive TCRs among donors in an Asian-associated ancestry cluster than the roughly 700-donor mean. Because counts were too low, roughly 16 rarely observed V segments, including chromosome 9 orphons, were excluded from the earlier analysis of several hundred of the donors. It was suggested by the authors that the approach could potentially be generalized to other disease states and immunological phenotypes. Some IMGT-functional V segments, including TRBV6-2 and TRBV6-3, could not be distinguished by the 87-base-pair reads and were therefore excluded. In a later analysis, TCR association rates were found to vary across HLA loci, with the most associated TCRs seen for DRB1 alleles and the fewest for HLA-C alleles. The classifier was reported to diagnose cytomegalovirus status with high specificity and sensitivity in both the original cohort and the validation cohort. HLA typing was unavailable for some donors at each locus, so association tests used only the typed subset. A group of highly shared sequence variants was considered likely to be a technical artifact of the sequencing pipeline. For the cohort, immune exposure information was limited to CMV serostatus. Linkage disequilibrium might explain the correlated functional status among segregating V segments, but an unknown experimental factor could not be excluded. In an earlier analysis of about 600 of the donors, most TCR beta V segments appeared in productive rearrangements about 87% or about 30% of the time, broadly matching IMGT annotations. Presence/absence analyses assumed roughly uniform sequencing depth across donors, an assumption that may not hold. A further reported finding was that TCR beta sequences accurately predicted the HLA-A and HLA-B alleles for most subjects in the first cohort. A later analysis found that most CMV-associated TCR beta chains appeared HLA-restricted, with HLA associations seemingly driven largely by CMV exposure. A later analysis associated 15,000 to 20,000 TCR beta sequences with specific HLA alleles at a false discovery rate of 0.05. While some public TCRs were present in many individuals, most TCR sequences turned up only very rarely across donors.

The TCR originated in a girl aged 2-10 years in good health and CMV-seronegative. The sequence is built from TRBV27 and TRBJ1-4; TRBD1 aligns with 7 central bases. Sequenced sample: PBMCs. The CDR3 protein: CASSTRQQGPSNEKLFF. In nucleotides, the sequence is TGTGCCAGCAGTACCCGTCAACAGGGGCCAAGTAATGAAAAACTGTTTTTT.